These 20 T cell receptor beta chains came from one sample sequenced in a study of T cell responses to AZD1222 COVID-19 vaccine. Profiling relied on immunoSEQ multiplex PCR, and the TCRdb table lists in-frame clones only, not all of them. The sample carries under 130,000 clones, over 75% recorded once. Source: peripheral blood, taken on day 0 of AZD1222 vaccination. The source is an adult in good health.

The chain joins TRBV6-2 or TRBV6-3 to TRBJ1-5; 9 bases line up with TRBD1. The CDR3 contains 17 residues. J was trimmed by 0 bases and V by 2 bases; bases with no gene match: 5. The germline V gene encodes CDR1 MNHEY and CDR2 SVGEGT. The CDR3 region is CASSYLGQGRSNQPQHF. The DNA for the CDR3 is TGTGCCAGCAGTTACCTTGGACAGGGGCGTAGCAATCAGCCCCAGCATTTT.

The chain has TRBV27 and TRBJ2-1, with no clear D. Trimming stripped 5 bases from V and 5 bases from J, with 7 bases between. The V gene's germline CDR1 is MNHEY and CDR2 SMNVEV (reference sequence). The CDR3 is 12 residues long. The CDR3 here is CASSATHNEQFF. The CDR3 region has the DNA TGTGCCAGCAGTGCCACCCACAATGAGCAGTTCTTC.

The J gene is TRBJ1-4, the V gene TRBV27; D call uncertain. Trimming removed 6 bases from V and 5 bases from J, with 10 bases in between. Per the germline V gene, CDR1 is MNHEY and CDR2 is SMNVEV (reference sequence). The CDR3 runs to 13 residues. The CDR3 nucleotides read TGTGCCAGCAGGCCGAGGGAGAATGAAAAACTGTTTTTT. The encoded protein is CASRPRENEKLFF.

The CDR3 loop is CAISERSGGELFF. The CDR3 DNA reads as TGTGCCATCAGTGAGCGGTCGGGCGGGGAGCTGTTTTTT. The chain employs TRBV10-3 and TRBJ2-2; D gene ambiguous. Germline assignment: CDR1 ENHRY and CDR2 SYGVKD. This CDR3 has 13 amino acids. The V end lost 2 bases, the J end lost 7 bases, and 8 bases lay between the germline ends.

This clone showed up just once. The chain has TRBV11-2 and TRBJ2-5, with D possibly matching TRBD1 (5 bases). There are 11 residues in the CDR3. Trimming removed 8 bases from V and 2 bases from J, with 6 bases in between. CDR1 SGHAT and CDR2 FQNNGV come from the germline V gene. The CDR3 bases are TGTGCCAGCGGGGCACAAGAGACCCAGTACTTC. Protein product: CASGAQETQYF.

The gene calls are TRBV6-5 and TRBJ2-7; TRBD2 might be the D (5 bases). This CDR3 spans 16 amino acids. Germline V gives CDR1 MNHEY, CDR2 SVGAGI. Between the trimmed V and J ends, which lost 0 bases and 4 bases, there was a span of 16 bases. The CDR3 DNA reads as TGTGCCAGCAGTTACTCAAAGGCCGGGGATTATTACGAGCAGTACTTC. The encoded protein is CASSYSKAGDYYEQYF.

The chain combines TRBV15 with TRBJ2-2; 10 nucleotides line up with TRBD1. With V trimmed by 1 base and J by 5 bases, 4 bases remained unmatched. CDR3 length: 16 amino acids. Looked up from germline, CDR1 is LNHNV and CDR2 is YYDKDF (reference sequence). The CDR3 sequence: CATSRVGTGATGELFF. The CDR3 DNA reads as TGTGCCACCAGCAGAGTGGGGACAGGGGCAACCGGGGAGCTGTTTTTT. Based on the CDR3 plus reference TRBV15 and TRBJ2-2, the full variable domain is DAMVIQNPRYQVTQFGKPVTLSCSQTLNHNVMYWYQQKSSQAPKLLFHYYDKDFNNEADTPDNFQSRRPNTSFCFLDIRSPGLGDTAMYLCATSRVGTGATGELFFGEGSRLTVL.

This clone appeared a single time. The J gene is TRBJ1-2, the V gene TRBV7-9; D gene unclear. Trimming removed 5 bases from V and 0 bases from J, with 10 bases in between. In germline, CDR1 is SEHNR, CDR2 FQNEAQ (reference sequence). The CDR3 length is 14 residues. CDR3 in DNA: TGTGCCAGCAGCCCACACGGGGCTAACTATGGCTACACCTTC. Amino acids: CASSPHGANYGYTF.

The gene calls are TRBV19 and TRBJ2-7; D is unresolved. Trimming stripped 5 bases from V and 3 bases from J, with 8 bases between. Germline V gene data show CDR1 as LNHDA and CDR2 as SQIVND (reference sequence). The CDR3 covers 12 residues. The CDR3 loop reads CASSRGGYEQYF. CDR3 sequence (DNA): TGTGCCAGTAGTCGCGGCGGCTACGAGCAGTACTTC.

This chain connects TRBV7-2 to TRBJ2-2; unclear D gene. Germline CDR1 SGHTA, CDR2 FQGNSA. CDR3 length: 15 amino acids. V was pared by 5 bases and J by 4 bases, with 14 bases between. CDR3 nucleotide sequence: TGTGCCAGCAGCCCTACCCTAACCCTCACCGGGGAGCTGTTTTTT. Its protein is CASSPTLTLTGELFF.

The chain carries TRBV7-2 and TRBJ2-1, with 12 positions matching TRBD2. Germline V gives CDR1 SGHTA, CDR2 FQGNSA. The V and J ends lost 5 bases and 10 bases, in that order; junction bases with no gene match: 9. The CDR3 covers 15 residues. CDR3: CASSPPSGRALEQFF. In DNA form, the CDR3 reads TGTGCCAGCAGCCCCCCTAGCGGGAGGGCCTTGGAGCAGTTCTTC.

The chain links TRBV19 to TRBJ1-4; weak D call: TRBD1 (5 bases). Trimming cost V 5 bases and J 7 bases, with 8 bases left between them. The CDR3 has 12 amino acids. Germline values: CDR1 LNHDA, CDR2 SQIVND (reference sequence). CDR3 region: CASSGGIEKLFF. For the CDR3, the DNA is TGTGCCAGTAGTGGGGGGATTGAAAAACTGTTTTTT.

J is TRBJ1-4 and V is TRBV18; TRBD1 matches 7 bases. The CDR3 runs to 15 residues. The germline gives CDR1 KGHSH, CDR2 LQKENI. Losses at the gene ends were 0 bases for V and 7 bases for J; bases not matched to a gene: 5. DNA of the CDR3: TGTGCCAGCTCACCACCGGGACAGTGGGGTGAAAAACTGTTTTTT. Protein: CASSPPGQWGEKLFF.

Here the CDR3 DNA reads TGTGCCAGCAGCCTGGACTACACAGATACGCAGTATTTT. It codes for CASSLDYTDTQYF. The chain links TRBV7-9 to TRBJ2-3; weak D call: TRBD2 (6 bases). With 5 bases removed from V and 2 bases from J, the gap between germline ends came to 8 bases. Germline CDR1 and CDR2: SEHNR and FQNEAQ (reference sequence). The CDR3 consists of 13 residues.

This rearrangement joins TRBV7-2 to TRBJ2-1; TRBD2 might be the D (6 bases). This CDR3 contains 14 residues. V gave up 2 bases and J gave up 8 bases, with 13 bases separating them. Germline V gene sequence: CDR1 SGHTA, CDR2 FQGNSA. The CDR3 here is CASSLIRGGDEQFF. CDR3 coding DNA: TGTGCCAGCAGCTTAATCCGGGGAGGCGATGAGCAGTTCTTC.

The V gene is TRBV6-5, the J gene TRBJ1-6; the match to TRBD1 covers 8 bases. V lost 2 bases and J lost 4; bases outside the gene matches: 4. Germline V gene lookup returns CDR1 MNHEY and CDR2 SVGAGI. The CDR3 sequence is 16 residues long. The CDR3 region is CASSYEQGAYNSPLHF. The CDR3 nucleotides are TGTGCCAGCAGTTACGAGCAGGGGGCATATAATTCACCCCTCCACTTT.

The chain couples TRBV6-5 to TRBJ1-2, with a tentative D call TRBD1 (6 bases). V lost 10 bases and J lost 7, with 25 bases in between. Germline values: CDR1 MNHEY, CDR2 SVGAGI. The CDR3 contains 15 residues. CDR3 in DNA: TGTGCCATTAAAAGCTCTTTAGGGGGGTCATCTGGCTACACCTTC. As protein: CAIKSSLGGSSGYTF.

The V call is TRBV7-8, the J call TRBJ2-5; D may be TRBD1 or TRBD2 (5 bases each). The CDR3 loop spans 12 amino acids. Germline V lookup: CDR1 SGHVS, CDR2 FQNEAQ. V was trimmed by 8 bases and J by 4 bases, leaving 11 bases between them. CDR3 in amino acids: CASGGPVETQYF. In DNA form, the CDR3 reads TGTGCCAGCGGGGGTCCGGTAGAGACCCAGTACTTC.

This rearrangement joins TRBV6-5 to TRBJ2-7; 11 bases align to TRBD1. Germline V gene data show CDR1 as MNHEY and CDR2 as SVGAGI. This CDR3 is built from 14 residues. The junction had 8 bases not matched to a gene; V was cut back by 8 bases and J by 5 bases. The DNA of the CDR3 is TGTGCCAGCTGGGCCGGACAGGGGGCTGACGAGCAGTACTTC. The encoded protein is CASWAGQGADEQYF.

The CDR3 DNA follows: TGTGCCAGCTCACCAGCCCAGGGAGGAGCTGAAGCTTTCTTT. It codes for CASSPAQGGAEAFF. The chain is built from TRBV18 and TRBJ1-1, with D perhaps matching TRBD1 (5 bases). The CDR3 length is 14 residues. The V and J ends lost 2 bases and 6 bases respectively, with 13 bases between them. Germline-derived CDR1 and CDR2 are KGHSH and LQKENI.